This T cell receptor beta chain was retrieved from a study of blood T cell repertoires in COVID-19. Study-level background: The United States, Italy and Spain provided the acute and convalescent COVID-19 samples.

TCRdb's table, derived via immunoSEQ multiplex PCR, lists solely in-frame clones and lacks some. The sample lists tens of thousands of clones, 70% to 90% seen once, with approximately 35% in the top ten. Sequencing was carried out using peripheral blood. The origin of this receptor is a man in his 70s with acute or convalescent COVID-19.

Written as DNA, the CDR3 is TGTGCCAGTGGCCCCCGGGGGGTGGGCACTGAAGCTTTCTTT. Encoded protein: CASGPRGVGTEAFF. This rearrangement joins TRBV19 to TRBJ1-1; TRBD1 might be the D (5 bases). Germline CDR1 LNHDA, CDR2 SQIVND (reference sequence). V was trimmed by 8 bases and J by 4 bases, leaving 17 bases between them. The CDR3 is made up of 14 amino acids. Together with reference TRBV19 and TRBJ1-1, the CDR3 gives the full variable domain: DGGITQSPKYLFRKEGQNVTLSCEQNLNHDAMYWYRQDPGQGLRLIYYSQIVNDFQKGDIAEGYSVSREKKESFPLTVTSAQKNPTAFYLCASGPRGVGTEAFFGQGTRLTVV.